These 9 T cell receptor beta chains came from one sample sequenced in a study of blood T cell repertoires in COVID-19. Libraries were prepared by immunoSEQ multiplex PCR; TCRdb keeps only in-frame clonotypes and omits some of them. Of about 320,000 clones in the sample, roughly nine tenths were seen once. The specimen sequenced was PBMCs or T cells enriched from blood (not recorded which). All receptors derive from a woman younger than 45 who had been exposed to COVID-19.

This sequence joins TRBV12-3 or TRBV12-4 and TRBJ1-1, with D perhaps TRBD1 (5 bases). V was trimmed by 1 base and J by 11 bases, leaving 14 bases between them. The length of the CDR3 is 13 residues. The CDR3 DNA follows: TGTGCCAGCAGTTTAGAGTTGGGCGGGGGTGCTTTCTTT. The encoded protein is CASSLELGGGAFF.

The chain has TRBV18 and TRBJ2-7; TRBD1 agrees at 10 bases. Germline values: CDR1 KGHSH, CDR2 LQKENI. The CDR3 is made up of 14 amino acids. Trimming took 0 bases from V and 6 from J; bases not matched to a gene: 2. CDR3 loop: CASSPPRDRGEQYF. CDR3 nucleotide sequence: TGTGCCAGCTCACCACCCCGGGACAGGGGCGAGCAGTACTTC.

The chain uses TRBV6-6 and TRBJ1-5; 10 bases fit TRBD1. Looked up from germline, CDR1 is MNHNY and CDR2 is SVGAGI (reference sequence). The ends lost 7 bases at V and 6 bases at J; junction bases unmatched: 9. The CDR3 covers 15 residues. CDR3 in DNA: TGTGCCAGCAACTCGGGACAGGGGTCGGGTCAGCCCCAGCATTTT. It yields the protein CASNSGQGSGQPQHF.

J is TRBJ1-5 and V is TRBV24-1, with 8 bases lining up with TRBD1. Germline V gene data show CDR1 as KGHDR and CDR2 as SFDVKD. This CDR3 has 21 residues. J gave up 0 bases and V 9 bases, and 24 bases lay outside the gene matches. CDR3 in DNA: TGTGCCACCCCTGCGGCGCGGATCCGGGACAGGAAAAACAATAGCAATCAGCCCCAGCATTTT. This encodes CATPAARIRDRKNNSNQPQHF.

This clone was seen a single time. V is TRBV5-1 and J is TRBJ2-1, with 9 bases lining up with TRBD1. Germline V gene data show CDR1 as SGHRS and CDR2 as YFSETQ. After removal of 3 bases from V and 0 bases from J, the junction contained 7 bases not matched to a gene. This CDR3 comprises 17 residues. The CDR3 protein is CASSSSGTGISYNEQFF. Here the CDR3 DNA reads TGCGCCAGCAGCTCCTCCGGGACAGGGATCTCCTACAATGAGCAGTTCTTC.

V gene TRBV19 combines with J gene TRBJ1-1, with 9 positions matching TRBD1. The CDR3 has 15 residues. V lost 5 bases to trimming and J lost 4 bases; unmatched junction nucleotides: 8. Looked up from germline, CDR1 is LNHDA and CDR2 is SQIVND (reference sequence). The CDR3, as DNA: TGTGCCAGTAGTGTAAGACCGACAGGGGGCACTGAAGCTTTCTTT. Amino acids: CASSVRPTGGTEAFF.

The chain combines TRBV7-2 with TRBJ1-2; TRBD1 matches at 7 bases. The CDR3 extends over 13 amino acids. Germline V CDR1 and CDR2: SGHTA, FQGNSA. V shed 8 bases and J 8 bases; nucleotides not matched to a gene: 11. CDR3 DNA sequence: TGTGCCAGCGGACTGGGACAGCCTTCGGGCTACACCTTC. Encoded protein: CASGLGQPSGYTF.

The gene calls are TRBV20-1 and TRBJ1-2; the D is unclear. Trimming removed 4 bases at V and 8 bases at J, with 11 bases between. Germline V gene lookup returns CDR1 DFQATT and CDR2 SNEGSKA (reference sequence). The CDR3 consists of 11 residues. The chain's CDR3 is CSANEYGGYTF. CDR3 nucleotide sequence: TGCAGTGCTAATGAATACGGGGGCTACACCTTC.

The V call is TRBV7-2, the J call TRBJ2-1; TRBD2 matches at 8 bases. The V gene end was trimmed by 1 base and the J gene end by 5 bases; junction bases not matched to a gene: 4. The CDR3 is made up of 15 amino acids. The germline V gene encodes CDR1 SGHTA and CDR2 FQGNSA. As DNA, the CDR3 is TGTGCCAGCAGCTTAGAAGGGCGGGGGGACAATGAGCAGTTCTTC. It translates to CASSLEGRGDNEQFF.